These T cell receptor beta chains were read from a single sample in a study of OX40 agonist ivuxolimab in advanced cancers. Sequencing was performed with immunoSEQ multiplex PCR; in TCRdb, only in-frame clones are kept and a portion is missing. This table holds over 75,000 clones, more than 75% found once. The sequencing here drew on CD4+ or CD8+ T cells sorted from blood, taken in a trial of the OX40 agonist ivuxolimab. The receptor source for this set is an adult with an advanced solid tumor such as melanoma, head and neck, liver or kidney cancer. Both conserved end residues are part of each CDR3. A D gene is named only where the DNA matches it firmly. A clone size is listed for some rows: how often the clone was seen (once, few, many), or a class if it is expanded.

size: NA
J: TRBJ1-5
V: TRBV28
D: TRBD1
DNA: TGTGCCAGCAGACTAGACAGGGGTAAAACTAATCAGCCCCAGCATTTT
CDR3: CASRLDRGKTNQPQHF

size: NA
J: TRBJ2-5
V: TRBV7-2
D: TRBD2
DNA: TGTGCCAGCAGCTTAGGCGGGAGGGCCGAGACCCAGTACTTC
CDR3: CASSLGGRAETQYF

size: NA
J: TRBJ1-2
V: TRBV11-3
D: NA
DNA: TGTGCCAGCAGCTTAGCCGGTTCAGGGGGCTACACCTTC
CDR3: CASSLAGSGGYTF

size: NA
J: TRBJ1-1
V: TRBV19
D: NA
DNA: TGTGCCAGTTTTCAGTCCGCTGAAGCTTTCTTT
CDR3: CASFQSAEAFF

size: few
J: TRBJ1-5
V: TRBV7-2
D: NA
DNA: TGTGCCAGCAGCGACGGGGCAGGGGTACAGCCCCAGCATTTT
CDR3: CASSDGAGVQPQHF

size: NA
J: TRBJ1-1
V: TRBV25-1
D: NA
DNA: TGTGCCAGCAGCCAGAGGACGGGGAACACTGAAGCTTTCTTT
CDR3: CASSQRTGNTEAFF

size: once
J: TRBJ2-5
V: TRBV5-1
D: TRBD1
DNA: TGCGCCAGCAGCCTAAGGGACAGGGGGGTCTTCGAGACCCAGTACTTC
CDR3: CASSLRDRGVFETQYF

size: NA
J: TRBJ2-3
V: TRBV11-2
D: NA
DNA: TGTGCCAGCAGCTTAGGGGGCGACCCCCGCACAGATACGCAGTATTTT
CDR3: CASSLGGDPRTDTQYF

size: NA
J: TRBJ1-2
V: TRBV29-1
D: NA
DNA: TGCAGCGTTGAAGATCAGGACCTAACGGCCTATGGCTACACCTTC
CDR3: CSVEDQDLTAYGYTF

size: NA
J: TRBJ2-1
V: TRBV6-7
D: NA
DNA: TGTGCCAGCAGTTACCCCGTGGAAGGATATAGCTCCTACAATGAGCAGTTCTTC
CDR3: CASSYPVEGYSSYNEQFF

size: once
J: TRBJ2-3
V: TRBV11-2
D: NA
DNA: TGTGCCAGCACGCCGGGCGGGACCGCGGATACGCAGTATTTT
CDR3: CASTPGGTADTQYF

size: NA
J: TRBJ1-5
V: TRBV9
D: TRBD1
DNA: TGTGCCAGCAGCGTCGGACAGGTCGAACAGCCCCAGCATTTT
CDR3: CASSVGQVEQPQHF

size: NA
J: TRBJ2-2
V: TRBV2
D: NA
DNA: TGTGCCAGCAGTGCGTCGGGCAGGGGAGGTACCGGGGAGCTGTTTTTT
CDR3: CASSASGRGGTGELFF